The source of this T cell receptor (beta chain) is a study of blood T cell repertoires in COVID-19. Overall study: Collection of acute and convalescent COVID-19 samples took place in the United States, Italy and Spain. T cells, B-cell-depleted T cells, or PBMCs provided the cDNA or gDNA that served as material.

The length of the CDR3 is 16 residues. Germline V gives CDR1 SGHNT, CDR2 YENEEA. The germline V and J ends were trimmed by 0 bases and 3 bases, with 13 bases remaining between them. Original analysis: Estimates of nucleated cell counts were drawn from the amplification of reference gene primers. Assay used: immunoSEQ multiplex PCR; TCRdb lists only in-frame clones, some missing. That table gives V, J and clone size, and the DNA gave D and trimming. The sample records 200,000 to 300,000 clones, about 89% being singletons. The TCR comes from a woman aged 60-70 years who had recovered from COVID-19. V and J are TRBV11-3 and TRBJ2-3; possible D gene TRBD2, 7 bases. Sequenced input: peripheral blood. The chain's CDR3 is CASSLDRGGRTDTQYF. CDR3 DNA: TGTGCCAGCAGCTTAGATAGGGGGGGGCGGACAGATACGCAGTATTTT.